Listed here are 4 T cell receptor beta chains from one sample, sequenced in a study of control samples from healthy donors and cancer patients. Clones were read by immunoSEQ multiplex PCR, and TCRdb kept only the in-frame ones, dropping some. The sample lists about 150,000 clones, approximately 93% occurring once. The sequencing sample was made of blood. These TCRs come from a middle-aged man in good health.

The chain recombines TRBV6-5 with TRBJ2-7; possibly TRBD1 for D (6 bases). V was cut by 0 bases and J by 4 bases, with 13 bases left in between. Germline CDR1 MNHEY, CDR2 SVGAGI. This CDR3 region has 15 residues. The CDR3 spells CASSYSYGTPYEQYF. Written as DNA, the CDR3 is TGTGCCAGCAGTTACTCGTACGGGACACCGTACGAGCAGTACTTC.

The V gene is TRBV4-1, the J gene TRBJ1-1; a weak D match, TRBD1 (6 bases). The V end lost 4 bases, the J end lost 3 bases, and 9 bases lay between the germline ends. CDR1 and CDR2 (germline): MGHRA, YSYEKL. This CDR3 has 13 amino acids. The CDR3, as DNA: TGCGCCAGCAGCCGACAGGTGGACACTGAAGCTTTCTTT. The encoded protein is CASSRQVDTEAFF.

In DNA, the CDR3 is TGTGCCAGCAGCCAATTACTCCTCTACGAGCAGTACTTC. Its protein is CASSQLLLYEQYF. The chain is built from TRBV3-1 (or the pseudogene TRBV3-2) and TRBJ2-7; no firm D call. With 2 bases removed from V and 3 bases from J, the gap between germline ends came to 8 bases. From germline, CDR1 is LGHDT and CDR2 YNNKEL (reference sequence). The CDR3 consists of 13 residues.

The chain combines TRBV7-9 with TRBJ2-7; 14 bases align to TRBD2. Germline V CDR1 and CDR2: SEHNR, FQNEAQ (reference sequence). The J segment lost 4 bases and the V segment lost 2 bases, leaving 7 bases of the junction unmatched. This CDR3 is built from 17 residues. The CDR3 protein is CASSLSTSGRASYEQYF. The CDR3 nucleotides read TGTGCCAGCAGCTTATCGACTAGCGGGAGGGCGTCGTACGAGCAGTACTTC.